This passage covers 19 T cell receptor beta chains from one sample sequenced in a study of T cell repertoires in cytomegalovirus infection. TCRdb itself ran the reads through MiXCR, one entry per CDR3 protein. The sample shows over 250,000 distinct CDR3 sequences, roughly 24% of them seen only once. Sequenced input: PBMCs. Receptor source: a human donor in good health (CMV status not recorded). Some clones in this sample may be carry-over from other donors' samples.

This clonotype was found a few times. The chain couples TRBV6-1 to TRBJ2-3; D gene unclear. The CDR3 length is 12 residues. CDR1 is MNHNS, CDR2 SASEGT, per germline. Trimming cost V 2 bases and J 3 bases, with 3 bases left between them. Written as DNA, the CDR3 is TGTGCCAGCAGTGAACCTACAGATACGCAGTATTTT. Residues: CASSEPTDTQYF.

There are many counts of this clonotype. This chain joins TRBV7-2 and TRBJ2-2, with D hard to call. The V and J ends lost 0 bases and 4 bases respectively, with 9 bases between them. The CDR3 is 15 residues long. The germline V gene has CDR1 SGHTA and CDR2 FQGNSA. The CDR3 protein is CASSLAGGATGELFF. DNA for the CDR3: TGTGCCAGCAGCTTAGCCGGCGGAGCCACCGGGGAGCTGTTTTTT.

The genes are TRBV5-4 and TRBJ1-3; D is unresolved. V lost 0 bases to trimming and J lost 1 base, with 8 bases between them. The CDR3 has 15 residues. The germline CDR1 and CDR2 sequences are SGHNT and YYREEE (reference sequence). For the CDR3, the DNA is TGTGCCAGCAGCTTGGCCGGGATATCTGGAAACACCATATATTTT. Translated, it gives CASSLAGISGNTIYF.

This clonotype was found many times. The V call is TRBV7-8, the J call TRBJ2-3; TRBD2 might be the D (5 bases). V lost 1 base, J lost 0 bases, and 8 bases lay in between. There are 15 residues in the CDR3. CDR1 SGHVS and CDR2 FQNEAQ come from the germline V gene. In nucleotides, the CDR3 is TGTGCCAGCAGCTTAGATAGCGTGAGCACAGATACGCAGTATTTT. Encoded protein: CASSLDSVSTDTQYF.

The V and J genes are TRBV28 and TRBJ2-1; 9 positions match TRBD2. The ends lost 5 bases at V and 5 bases at J; junction bases unmatched: 13. The germline V gene encodes CDR1 MDHEN and CDR2 SYDVKM. This CDR3 is built from 17 residues. The CDR3 region has the DNA TGTGCCAGCAGTCGAAGCTTTTTGGTAGCGGGGGACAATGAGCAGTTCTTC. It encodes CASSRSFLVAGDNEQFF. The complete variable domain, with remaining parts taken from reference TRBV28 and TRBJ2-1, reads DVKVTQSSRYLVKRTGEKVFLECVQDMDHENMFWYRQDPGLGLRLIYFSYDVKMKEKGDIPEGYSVSREKKERFSLILESASTNQTSMYLCASSRSFLVAGDNEQFFGPGTRLTVL.

Only a few counts were recorded for this clonotype. The chain has TRBV20-1 and TRBJ2-5, with 8 bases lining up with TRBD1. The CDR3 has 13 residues. After removal of 1 base from V and 5 bases from J, the junction contained 3 bases not matched to a gene. In germline, CDR1 is DFQATT, CDR2 SNEGSKA (reference sequence). CDR3: CSARGTGGETQYF. CDR3 nucleotide sequence: TGCAGTGCTAGAGGAACAGGGGGGGAGACCCAGTACTTC.

The J gene is TRBJ1-5, the V gene TRBV4-1, with TRBD1 matching over 7 bases. This CDR3 is built from 14 residues. Trimming cost V 1 base and J 7 bases; bases outside gene matches: 4. Looked up from germline, CDR1 is MGHRA and CDR2 is YSYEKL. The CDR3: CASSQATGRQPQHF. Written as DNA, the CDR3 is TGCGCCAGCAGCCAAGCGACAGGGCGGCAGCCCCAGCATTTT.

The chain links TRBV7-2 to TRBJ2-2; no definite D call. The CDR3 has 15 residues. CDR1 is SGHTA and CDR2 is FQGNSA in the germline V gene. V was clipped by 8 bases and J by 0 bases, with 13 bases between them. CDR3 amino acids: CASGRAVTNTGELFF. The CDR3, as DNA: TGTGCCAGCGGCCGGGCCGTGACGAACACCGGGGAGCTGTTTTTT.

Ten or more counts support this clonotype. J is TRBJ1-4 and V is TRBV7-6; TRBD1 matches 8 bases. The CDR3 has 17 amino acids. The J segment lost 8 bases and the V segment lost 6 bases, leaving 17 bases of the junction unmatched. Germline lookup yields CDR1 SGHVS and CDR2 FNYEAQ. The CDR3 loop is CASSSNRPGGWGEKLFF. CDR3 DNA: TGTGCCAGCAGTTCAAATCGTCCAGGGGGCTGGGGCGAAAAACTGTTTTTT.

This clonotype has at least ten counts. The chain recombines TRBV7-8 with TRBJ2-1, with D unclear. This CDR3 contains 14 residues. The ends were cut back, 3 bases at V and 5 bases at J, with 11 bases in the middle. In germline, CDR1 is SGHVS, CDR2 FQNEAQ. CDR3 sequence: CASSLTPRDNEQFF. The CDR3 region has the DNA TGTGCCAGCAGCTTGACCCCAAGGGACAATGAGCAGTTCTTC.

This clonotype was picked up many times. The rearrangement uses TRBV7-9 and TRBJ2-1; 8 bases agree with TRBD2. After removal of 4 bases from V and 0 bases from J, the junction contained 11 bases not matched to a gene. Germline-derived CDR1 and CDR2 are SEHNR and FQNEAQ (reference sequence). The CDR3 is 18 amino acids. The chain's CDR3 is CASSSSSSGRASYNEQFF. CDR3 bases: TGTGCCAGCAGCTCCTCTAGTTCCGGGAGGGCCTCCTACAATGAGCAGTTCTTC.

This rearrangement joins TRBV5-1 to TRBJ1-2; D possibly corresponds to TRBD1 (6 bases). CDR1 is SGHRS and CDR2 is YFSETQ in the germline V gene. V was clipped by 3 bases and J by 8 bases, with 17 bases between them. The CDR3 length is 14 residues. The CDR3 here is CASSSNRAVGGYTF. CDR3 coding DNA: TGCGCCAGCAGCTCCAACAGGGCGGTAGGCGGCTACACCTTC.

This clonotype has more than one count but fewer than ten. The rearrangement uses TRBV12-3 or TRBV12-4 and TRBJ2-7; no firm D call. V lost 5 bases and J lost 2, with 10 bases in between. This CDR3 has 13 amino acids. The CDR3 sequence: CASSPRTAYEQYF. The CDR3 nucleotides are TGTGCCAGCAGTCCCCGAACGGCCTACGAGCAGTACTTC.

The chain links TRBV2 to TRBJ1-6, with D possibly TRBD1 on 6 matching bases. Trimming stripped 7 bases from V and 6 bases from J, with 10 bases between. The CDR3 runs 13 residues. Germline V gene lookup returns CDR1 SNHLY and CDR2 FYNNEI. CDR3: CASKGTSNSPLHF. In DNA form, the CDR3 reads TGTGCCAGCAAAGGGACATCTAATTCACCCCTCCACTTT.

This clonotype was detected many times. The chain employs TRBV12-5 and TRBJ2-2; the match to TRBD2 covers 10 bases. V was clipped by 4 bases and J by 5 bases; unmatched bases: 10. The germline V gene has CDR1 LGHNT and CDR2 FRNRAP. CDR3 length: 17 amino acids. In DNA, the CDR3 is TGTGCTAGTGGTTCCGAAGTCCTAGCGGGAGAGACCGGGGAGCTGTTTTTT. This encodes CASGSEVLAGETGELFF.

The gene calls are TRBV20-1 and TRBJ2-5; tentative D call: TRBD2 (5 bases). The CDR3 is 13 residues long. V lost 2 bases to trimming and J lost 1 base, with 8 bases between them. Germline CDR1 is DFQATT and CDR2 is SNEGSKA (reference sequence). CDR3 region: CSARRETQETQYF. The CDR3 DNA is TGCAGTGCTAGACGGGAAACCCAAGAGACCCAGTACTTC.

As DNA, the CDR3 is TGTGCCAGCAGGTGGACAGGACTTAGTGGCTACACCTTC. This translates into CASRWTGLSGYTF. The rearrangement uses TRBV28 and TRBJ1-2; TRBD1 agrees at 7 bases. Germline lookup yields CDR1 MDHEN and CDR2 SYDVKM. Trimming took 6 bases from V and 7 from J; bases not matched to a gene: 8. The CDR3 is 13 residues long.

In its sample, this clonotype was seen a few times. The V gene is TRBV5-5, the J gene TRBJ1-3, with TRBD1 as a possible D gene (5 bases). The CDR3 contains 14 residues. Germline assignment: CDR1 SGHKS and CDR2 YYEKEE (reference sequence). Trimming pared 4 bases from V and 0 bases from J, leaving 8 bases between. CDR3 amino acids: CASSQTASGNTIYF. The CDR3 coding sequence is TGTGCCAGCAGCCAGACAGCCTCTGGAAACACCATATATTTT.

This rearrangement joins TRBV6-1 to TRBJ1-5; 10 bases are shared with TRBD1. V trimming: 0 bases; J trimming: 4 bases; junction bases outside the gene matches: 3. Germline CDR1 MNHNS, CDR2 SASEGT. The CDR3 is made up of 16 amino acids. The CDR3 loop reads CASSEAPGQGNQPQHF. The CDR3, as DNA: TGTGCCAGCAGTGAAGCCCCGGGACAGGGGAATCAGCCCCAGCATTTT.